The source of this T cell receptor (beta chain) is a study of blood T cells in healthy people across ages. PCR was performed a second time for about 6 to 12 cycles using a sample-barcoded 5' primer and a J-beta primer mix. TCRdb processed the 5' RACE reads anew with MiXCR; each CDR3 protein has one entry. The sample contains roughly 410,000 distinct CDR3 sequences, about half of which appear only once. Germline values: CDR1 SGHAT, CDR2 FQDESV (reference sequence). V was clipped by 5 bases and J by 0 bases, with 13 bases between them. This CDR3 is 15 amino acids long. This clonotype was seen ten or more times.

Sequencing used blood. The chain employs TRBV11-1 and TRBJ1-1, with unresolved D. The receptor was derived from a man aged 60 to 69 in good health. CDR3 amino acids: CASSHNHRMNTEAFF. DNA for the CDR3: TGTGCCAGCAGCCACAATCACCGGATGAACACTGAAGCTTTCTTT.